A single T cell receptor beta chain is shown here with its context. The V gene end was trimmed by 4 bases and the J gene end by 5 bases; junction bases not matched to a gene: 5. Germline V gene lookup returns CDR1 SGHTA and CDR2 FQGTGA. CDR3 length: 15 amino acids. This record comes from a study of blood T cell repertoires in COVID-19. The overall study: The analysed material was cDNA or gDNA that came from T cells, B-cell-depleted T cells, or PBMCs.

As originally analysed: Reference gene primer amplification yielded estimated nucleated cell counts. The repertoire was sequenced with immunoSEQ multiplex PCR; TCRdb's copy has only in-frame clones and lacks some. The V and J calls and clone size were taken over from that table, and D and trimming were inferred from the DNA. The data hold almost 400,000 clones, with around nine tenths observed a single time. Sample: PBMCs or T cells enriched from blood (not recorded which). V usage is TRBV7-3 and J usage is TRBJ2-1; 10 nucleotides agree with TRBD1. The clonotype originates from a woman aged 25 to 39 with acute COVID-19. For the CDR3, the DNA is TGTGCCAGCAGCTCAGGGACAGGGGTACACAATGAGCAGTTCTTC. Translated: CASSSGTGVHNEQFF. The full variable domain, its missing parts supplied by reference TRBV7-3 and TRBJ2-1, is GAGVSQTPSNKVTEKGKYVELRCDPISGHTALYWYRQSLGQGPEFLIYFQGTGAADDSGLPNDRFFAVRPEGSVSTLKIQRTERGDSAVYLCASSSGTGVHNEQFFGPGTRLTVL.